This T cell receptor (beta chain) was sequenced during a study of T cell responses to AZD1222 COVID-19 vaccine. Germline values: CDR1 KGHSY, CDR2 FQNENV. This CDR3 spans 16 amino acids. V was pared by 2 bases and J by 1 base, with 6 bases of the junction left unmatched. About this clone itself: What it recognizes is unknown.

Second-dose recipients at about 4 or about 12 weeks were treated as one pooled group. Only in-frame clones appear in the TCRdb table, and some are missing; sequencing was by immunoSEQ multiplex PCR. The repertoire holds 110,000 to 150,000 clones, with 80% to 95% as singletons. Findings and caveats of the study: Spike-specific TCR breadth and depth went up after people got two AZD1222 doses.

The origin of this receptor is an adult who received the AZD1222 COVID-19 vaccine. The input for sequencing was peripheral blood, taken 28 days after the second AZD1222 dose. The V and J genes are TRBV16 and TRBJ2-7, with TRBD2 matching over 9 bases. The CDR3 DNA reads TGTGCCAGCAGCCAACGGCTAGCGGGAACATCCTACGAGCAGTACTTC. Its translation: CASSQRLAGTSYEQYF.